The 21 T cell receptor beta chains below were found in one sample sequenced in a study of Ad26.COV2.S vaccination and SARS-CoV-2 variants. Treatment indicated: some 20 received Ad26.COV2.S at low or high dose, single or two shots; 5 received placebo; per-sample allocation not given. The samples were gathered on day 63 after the first injection of vaccine or placebo. Profiled with immunoSEQ multiplex PCR; TCRdb holds only in-frame clones, not every one. The sample shows 430,000 or so clones, nearly 90% of them seen only once. The sequencing here drew on peripheral blood, taken in a trial of Ad26.COV2.S vaccine versus placebo. The receptors shown here come from a person aged 18-60 years who received the Ad26.COV2.S COVID-19 vaccine or a placebo.

The chain links TRBV12-3 or TRBV12-4 to TRBJ1-4, with D uncertain. The V and J ends lost 0 bases and 8 bases respectively, with 4 bases between them. The CDR3 sequence is 12 residues long. The CDR3 loop is CASSLAREKLFF. In nucleotides, the CDR3 is TGTGCCAGCAGTTTAGCAAGGGAAAAACTGTTTTTT.

This clone showed up just once. The rearrangement uses TRBV5-4 and TRBJ2-1, with 13 bases matching TRBD2. The V gene end was trimmed by 4 bases and the J gene end by 3 bases; junction bases not matched to a gene: 4. The CDR3 spans 16 residues. From germline, CDR1 is SGHNT and CDR2 YYREEE (reference sequence). The CDR3 protein is CASSPGTSGNYNEQFF. In DNA, the CDR3 is TGTGCCAGCAGCCCCGGGACTAGCGGGAACTACAATGAGCAGTTCTTC.

The chain has TRBV27 and TRBJ1-1; D ambiguous. Trimming took 8 bases from V and 2 from J, leaving 9 bases between them. CDR1 is MNHEY and CDR2 is SMNVEV in the germline V gene (reference sequence). The length of the CDR3 is 12 residues. The chain's CDR3 is CASGLFNTEAFF. The CDR3 DNA reads as TGTGCCAGCGGGCTATTCAACACTGAAGCTTTCTTT.

This clone was found a few times. This chain uses TRBV6-5 with TRBJ1-1; TRBD1 agrees at 7 bases. CDR1 MNHEY and CDR2 SVGAGI come from the germline V gene. This CDR3 region has 14 residues. The V and J ends lost 3 bases and 2 bases, in that order; junction bases with no gene match: 3. DNA for the CDR3: TGTGCCAGCAGTTATTACAGGGGAAACACTGAAGCTTTCTTT. Translation gives CASSYYRGNTEAFF.

The chain has TRBV4-3 and TRBJ2-1; 10 nucleotides agree with TRBD2. The ends lost 1 base at V and 8 bases at J; junction bases unmatched: 5. CDR1 and CDR2 (germline): LGHNA, YSLEER. This CDR3 is built from 15 residues. CDR3 loop: CASSQASGGAYEQFF. CDR3 coding DNA: TGCGCCAGCAGCCAAGCCAGCGGGGGGGCCTATGAGCAGTTCTTC.

CDR3 in amino acids: CASQDVRGTGELFF. CDR3 in DNA: TGCGCCAGCCAGGATGTCAGGGGAACCGGGGAGCTGTTTTTT. The chain combines TRBV5-1 with TRBJ2-2, with D perhaps TRBD1 (6 bases). Looked up from germline, CDR1 is SGHRS and CDR2 is YFSETQ. This CDR3 spans 14 amino acids. V gave up 7 bases and J gave up 5 bases, with 15 bases separating them. Supplemented by reference TRBV5-1 and TRBJ2-2, the full variable domain reads KAGVTQTPRYLIKTRGQQVTLSCSPISGHRSVSWYQQTPGQGLQFLFEYFSETQRNKGNFPGRFSGRQFSNSRSEMNVSTLELGDSALYLCASQDVRGTGELFFGEGSRLTVL.

The sample holds one count of this clone. The chain has TRBV13 and TRBJ1-1, with a weak D call TRBD1 (6 bases). Germline CDR1 PRHDT, CDR2 FYEKMQ (reference sequence). The length of the CDR3 is 14 residues. Trimming took 4 bases from V and 1 from J, leaving 10 bases between them. CDR3 DNA: TGTGCCAGCAGCTCCTCGGACAGGAACACTGAAGCTTTCTTT. Encoded protein: CASSSSDRNTEAFF.

The rearrangement links TRBV3-1 (or the pseudogene TRBV3-2) to TRBJ2-3; D is possibly TRBD1 (5 bases). CDR3 length equals 18 residues. In germline, CDR1 is LGHDT, CDR2 YNNKEL (reference sequence). The germline V and J ends were trimmed by 1 base and 0 bases, with 17 bases remaining between them. The CDR3, as DNA: TGTGCCAGCAGCCAAGGACCTCGGCAGGGCACTAGCACAGATACGCAGTATTTT. This gives the protein CASSQGPRQGTSTDTQYF.

The V and J genes are TRBV28 and TRBJ2-5; no clear D. CDR1 and CDR2 (germline): MDHEN, SYDVKM. Trimming removed 6 bases from V and 5 bases from J, with 13 bases in between. This CDR3 has 13 residues. The CDR3, as DNA: TGTGCCAGCAGGATTCAGCGCGCGGAGACCCAGTACTTC. As protein: CASRIQRAETQYF.

The chain is built from TRBV13 and TRBJ1-1; 9 bases fit TRBD1. CDR1 is PRHDT and CDR2 is FYEKMQ in the germline V gene (reference sequence). The CDR3 has 13 amino acids. J gave up 4 bases and V 3 bases, and 0 bases lay outside the gene matches. CDR3 residues: CASSLDRGTEAFF. Here the CDR3 DNA reads TGTGCCAGCAGCTTGGACAGGGGCACTGAAGCTTTCTTT.

This clone was detected only once. This sequence joins TRBV6-5 and TRBJ2-7; TRBD2 aligns across 10 bases. Germline V gives CDR1 MNHEY, CDR2 SVGAGI. V was pared by 2 bases and J by 2 bases, with 3 bases of the junction left unmatched. This CDR3 has 15 amino acids. CDR3 in DNA: TGTGCCAGCAGTTACGACAGCGGGGGGGCCTACGAGCAGTACTTC. The encoded protein is CASSYDSGGAYEQYF.

In its sample, this clone was seen a few times. V is TRBV6-2 or TRBV6-3 and J is TRBJ2-2; 12 nucleotides align to TRBD2. The CDR3 loop spans 17 amino acids. Germline lookup yields CDR1 MNHEY and CDR2 SVGEGT. The V segment lost 3 bases and the J segment 1 base; nucleotides outside the gene matches: 3. In nucleotides, the CDR3 is TGTGCCAGCAGTTATACTAGCGGGGGGCAGAACACCGGGGAGCTGTTTTTT. This translates into CASSYTSGGQNTGELFF.

This clone was seen a single time. The rearrangement joins TRBV27 to TRBJ2-5, with 9 bases that match TRBD1. The J segment lost 5 bases and the V segment lost 4 bases, leaving 14 bases of the junction unmatched. Looked up from germline, CDR1 is MNHEY and CDR2 is SMNVEV (reference sequence). The CDR3 runs to 17 residues. The CDR3 region is CASSSSPPGQGMETQYF. CDR3 DNA sequence: TGTGCCAGCAGTTCCTCCCCCCCGGGACAGGGAATGGAGACCCAGTACTTC.

This rearrangement joins TRBV29-1 to TRBJ1-1; weak D call: TRBD1 (5 bases). The length of the CDR3 is 13 residues. Germline V lookup: CDR1 SQVTM, CDR2 ANQGSEA. Deletions cut 4 bases from V and 1 base from J, with 10 bases between. The CDR3 sequence is CSVASQGNTEAFF. DNA for the CDR3: TGCAGCGTTGCCAGCCAGGGGAACACTGAAGCTTTCTTT.

The chain links TRBV21-1 to TRBJ1-2; the table's D call TRBD1 went unverified against the DNA. TRBV21-1 is a recognized pseudogene. This CDR3 has 22 amino acids. The DNA of the CDR3 is TGTGCCAGCAGCAAAGCGCTTTTCGAGGGGGCTACTCCGTCGAATACGCGGTATGGCTACACCTTC. Protein sequence: CASSKALFEGATPSNTRYGYTF.

On this clone itself: Additional DNA sequences in this sample encode the identical CDR3. The chain employs TRBV5-1 and TRBJ1-2; no firm D call. The CDR3 is 14 amino acids. The V gene lost 0 bases and the J gene lost 3 bases, with 9 bases spanning the gap. The V gene's germline CDR1 is SGHRS and CDR2 YFSETQ. In nucleotides, the CDR3 is TGCGCCAGCAGCTTGGTCGGACCTGACTATGGCTACACCTTC. It is translated as CASSLVGPDYGYTF.

The V call is TRBV19, the J call TRBJ1-5; maybe TRBD1 (6 bases). The CDR3 totals 13 residues. Germline V lookup: CDR1 LNHDA, CDR2 SQIVND (reference sequence). V was clipped by 7 bases and J by 5 bases, with 12 bases between them. CDR3 bases: TGTGCCAGTAACCGGGACATTTATCAGCCCCAGCATTTT. Amino acids: CASNRDIYQPQHF.

This chain uses TRBV30 with TRBJ1-1; D is perhaps TRBD1 (5 bases). This CDR3 region has 12 residues. Trimming left V 1 base short and J 5 bases short, with 8 bases between. In germline, CDR1 is GTSNPN, CDR2 SVGIG (reference sequence). The CDR3 nucleotides are TGTGCCTGGAGTGAGGGGTATACTGAAGCTTTCTTT. Translated, it gives CAWSEGYTEAFF.

The chain has TRBV28 and TRBJ2-7; D gene uncertain. The germline V gene has CDR1 MDHEN and CDR2 SYDVKM. V gave up 2 bases and J gave up 2 bases, with 7 bases separating them. The CDR3 covers 13 residues. CDR3 in DNA: TGTGCCAGCAGTTTACGACACCCCTACGAGCAGTACTTC. Amino acid sequence: CASSLRHPYEQYF.

J is TRBJ1-2 and V is TRBV20-1, with unresolved D. This CDR3 comprises 11 residues. Between the trimmed V and J ends, which lost 3 bases and 5 bases, there was a span of 7 bases. The germline gives CDR1 DFQATT, CDR2 SNEGSKA (reference sequence). In DNA form, the CDR3 reads TGCAGTGCTAGTAGAGAGTATGGCTACACCTTC. Translation: CSASREYGYTF.

V gene TRBV6-2 or TRBV6-3 combines with J gene TRBJ2-3, with D maybe TRBD1 (6 bases). The CDR3 totals 16 residues. Trimming stripped 0 bases from V and 3 bases from J, with 13 bases between. Germline V CDR1 and CDR2: MNHEY, SVGEGT. CDR3 loop: CASSYSGTGKTDTQYF. The CDR3 DNA is TGTGCCAGCAGTTACTCGGGAACAGGGAAAACAGATACGCAGTATTTT.